Below are 22 T cell receptor beta chains sequenced from a single sample in a study of siplizumab effects on memory and regulatory T cells. Repertoires were generated with immunoSEQ multiplex PCR, while TCRdb's copy carries only in-frame clones and drops some. The sample lists about 64,000 clones; just over 95% were seen once. The sequenced sample was naive CD8+ T cells sorted from blood. The receptors come from a human donor in good health.

The J gene is TRBJ1-3, the V gene TRBV2, with unresolved D. Germline-derived CDR1 and CDR2 are SNHLY and FYNNEI. Trimming stripped 7 bases from V and 3 bases from J, with 16 bases between. The CDR3 is 15 residues long. The CDR3 sequence: CASTTGRGNGNTIYF. In DNA form, the CDR3 reads TGTGCCAGCACCACCGGGCGAGGGAATGGAAACACCATATATTTT. Combining the CDR3 with reference TRBV2 and TRBJ1-3 gives the whole variable domain EPEVTQTPSHQVTQMGQEVILRCVPISNHLYFYWYRQILGQKVEFLVSFYNNEISEKSEIFDDQFSVERPDGSNFTLKIRSTKLEDSAMYFCASTTGRGNGNTIYFGEGSWLTVV.

This clone has only one observation. The chain uses TRBV7-9 and TRBJ2-5; D call uncertain. Trimming stripped 4 bases from V and 1 base from J, with 7 bases between. This CDR3 is 13 amino acids long. Germline assignment: CDR1 SEHNR and CDR2 FQNEAQ (reference sequence). The CDR3 reads CASSSPAQETQYF. The CDR3 DNA reads as TGTGCCAGCAGCTCCCCGGCCCAAGAGACCCAGTACTTC.

This chain joins TRBV7-9 and TRBJ2-2; no clear D gene. This CDR3 spans 12 amino acids. Looked up from germline, CDR1 is SEHNR and CDR2 is FQNEAQ (reference sequence). The ends were cut back, 10 bases at V and 6 bases at J, with 12 bases in the middle. The CDR3 DNA reads TGTGCCACGCTGATAAAGCCCGGGGAGCTGTTTTTT. Translating gives CATLIKPGELFF.

This chain links TRBV4-1 with TRBJ2-7, with a tentative D call TRBD2 (6 bases). This CDR3 has 13 residues. Between the trimmed V and J ends, which lost 1 base and 6 bases, there was a span of 10 bases. CDR1 MGHRA and CDR2 YSYEKL come from the germline V gene. This CDR3 is CASSQGGGSEQYF. The CDR3 bases are TGCGCCAGCAGCCAAGGTGGGGGGTCCGAGCAGTACTTC.

J is TRBJ2-1 and V is TRBV18; D is perhaps TRBD1 or TRBD2 (5 bases each). The CDR3 has 14 amino acids. Between the trimmed V and J ends, which lost 5 bases and 6 bases, there was a span of 14 bases. Germline V CDR1 and CDR2: KGHSH, LQKENI. The CDR3 sequence is CASSSRDHINEQFF. The CDR3 nucleotides read TGTGCCAGCTCATCCCGGGACCACATCAATGAGCAGTTCTTC.

Turning to this clone: This specimen includes other DNA sequences encoding the same CDR3. V and J are TRBV4-3 and TRBJ1-1; D unresolved. Deletions cut 0 bases from V and 4 bases from J, with 6 bases between. Germline V gene data show CDR1 as LGHNA and CDR2 as YSLEER. This CDR3 is built from 13 residues. In nucleotides, the CDR3 is TGCGCCAGCAGCCAAGATCTTGGCACTGAAGCTTTCTTT. Its protein product is CASSQDLGTEAFF.

This chain links TRBV13 with TRBJ1-3; TRBD1 might be the D (5 bases). In germline, CDR1 is PRHDT, CDR2 FYEKMQ (reference sequence). This CDR3 is 16 amino acids long. With 1 base removed from V and 4 bases from J, the gap between germline ends came to 14 bases. The CDR3 nucleotides are TGTGCCAGCAGCTTAGTAGTAGCGGGGCCGGGAAACACCATATATTTT. It specifies CASSLVVAGPGNTIYF.

The chain links TRBV28 to TRBJ1-2; 7 nucleotides match TRBD1. The trim removed 6 bases at V and 2 bases at J, leaving 9 bases unmatched. Germline CDR1 and CDR2: MDHEN and SYDVKM. This CDR3 is built from 15 residues. The CDR3 region is CASSLAGTANYGYTF. The CDR3, as DNA: TGTGCCAGCAGCTTGGCCGGGACAGCAAACTATGGCTACACCTTC.

The V gene is TRBV7-3, the J gene TRBJ2-3, with TRBD1 matching over 8 bases. Germline CDR1 and CDR2: SGHTA and FQGTGA. The trim removed 4 bases at V and 4 bases at J, leaving 4 bases unmatched. There are 14 residues in the CDR3. The CDR3 DNA reads TGTGCCAGCAGCTCCGGACAGGGATCAGATACGCAGTATTTT. Protein product: CASSSGQGSDTQYF.

The rearrangement uses TRBV23-1 and TRBJ1-2; D gene ambiguous. TRBV23-1 is an ORF for which the function is uncertain. CDR3 length equals 13 residues. Trimming removed 2 bases at V and 8 bases at J, with 12 bases between. The CDR3 bases are TGCGCCAGCAGTCAAACCCGGGCGGCCGGCTACACCTTC. Translation: CASSQTRAAGYTF.

This clone showed up just once. The V and J genes are TRBV30 and TRBJ2-5; D possibly corresponds to TRBD2 (7 bases). The germline CDR1 and CDR2 sequences are GTSNPN and SVGIG (reference sequence). Trimming pared 7 bases from V and 2 bases from J, leaving 17 bases between. The CDR3 is made up of 14 amino acids. This CDR3 reads CAFEGGPLQETQYF. The CDR3 DNA follows: TGTGCCTTTGAGGGGGGGCCGTTACAAGAGACCCAGTACTTC.

This chain connects TRBV29-1 to TRBJ1-2, with 10 positions matching TRBD1. The CDR3 has 13 residues. The J segment lost 8 bases and the V segment lost 6 bases, leaving 9 bases of the junction unmatched. CDR1 and CDR2 (germline): SQVTM, ANQGSEA. The CDR3 here is CSVAGTGVLGYTF. The CDR3 nucleotides read TGCAGCGTGGCCGGGACAGGGGTCTTGGGCTACACCTTC.

The gene calls are TRBV9 and TRBJ2-2, with D tentatively TRBD1 or TRBD2 (5 bases each). CDR1 and CDR2 from the germline V gene are SGDLS and YYNGEE. This CDR3 contains 14 residues. Trimming removed 1 base at V and 7 bases at J, with 11 bases between. Here the CDR3 DNA reads TGTGCCAGCAGCGTATGGGGGTCGAGCGGGGAGCTGTTTTTT. Translating it yields CASSVWGSSGELFF.

This chain links TRBV7-8 with TRBJ1-3, with D perhaps TRBD1 (5 bases). The CDR3 contains 17 residues. V was trimmed by 5 bases and J by 3 bases, leaving 20 bases between them. Germline loops: CDR1 SGHVS, CDR2 FQNEAQ. CDR3 DNA: TGTGCCAGCAGCCCCTTCGACGGGGGAGCAGGTGGAAACACCATATATTTT. It yields the protein CASSPFDGGAGGNTIYF.

This rearrangement joins TRBV7-9 to TRBJ2-3; D is unresolved. This CDR3 comprises 16 residues. V was pared by 5 bases and J by 6 bases, with 21 bases between. The germline gives CDR1 SEHNR, CDR2 FQNEAQ (reference sequence). The CDR3 bases are TGTGCCAGCAGCCTATCGGGCCAGTTTCCTTGGGATACGCAGTATTTT. It specifies CASSLSGQFPWDTQYF.

The rearrangement joins TRBV29-1 to TRBJ2-3; a possible D gene is TRBD1 (6 bases). The germline V gene has CDR1 SQVTM and CDR2 ANQGSEA. Trimming took off 5 bases at V and 3 bases at J, with 9 bases between the two ends. The CDR3 length is 12 residues. CDR3 sequence (DNA): TGCAGCGTTAGGGACACTACAGATACGCAGTATTTT. Residues: CSVRDTTDTQYF.

The rearrangement uses TRBV5-4 and TRBJ2-3; tentative D call: TRBD1 (6 bases). The CDR3 runs 13 residues. With 7 bases removed from V and 4 bases from J, the gap between germline ends came to 13 bases. Germline assignment: CDR1 SGHNT and CDR2 YYREEE (reference sequence). CDR3: CASWEGGPDTQYF. The CDR3 bases are TGTGCCAGCTGGGAAGGGGGACCAGATACGCAGTATTTT.

This chain uses TRBV6-5 with TRBJ2-1; D is uncertain. Trimming cost V 2 bases and J 5 bases, with 10 bases left between them. Looked up from germline, CDR1 is MNHEY and CDR2 is SVGAGI. This CDR3 region has 14 residues. The CDR3 DNA is TGTGCCAGCAGTTACGGGTTTCCGGACAATGAGCAGTTCTTC. It yields the protein CASSYGFPDNEQFF.

The chain couples TRBV9 to TRBJ1-3; D is undetermined. The germline gives CDR1 SGDLS, CDR2 YYNGEE. The CDR3 sequence is 18 residues long. V gave up 0 bases and J gave up 1 base, with 17 bases separating them. CDR3 sequence (DNA): TGTGCCAGCAGCGTAGGAGGGATGATAAAAAGGTCTGGAAACACCATATATTTT. Residues: CASSVGGMIKRSGNTIYF.

The V call is TRBV4-3, the J call TRBJ2-7; D not certain. CDR3 size: 15 residues. Trimming took off 0 bases at V and 6 bases at J, with 15 bases between the two ends. Germline V gene sequence: CDR1 LGHNA, CDR2 YSLEER. DNA of the CDR3: TGCGCCAGCAGCCAAGATAGAACGGCGGCGCGCGAGCAGTACTTC. Translation gives CASSQDRTAAREQYF.

The chain links TRBV7-9 to TRBJ2-5; maybe TRBD2 (7 bases). The J call is doubtful: the DNA matches TRBJ2-7 better. CDR3 length equals 14 residues. CDR1 SEHNR and CDR2 FQNEAQ come from the germline V gene (reference sequence). The CDR3 nucleotides read TGTGCCAGCAGCTCGCACAGGGAGGGGTACGAGCAGTACTTC. Protein sequence: CASSSHREGYEQYF.

The J gene is TRBJ1-6, the V gene TRBV7-3; 9 positions match TRBD1. With 5 bases clipped from V and 6 bases from J, the junction kept 5 bases outside the gene matches. Germline loops: CDR1 SGHTA, CDR2 FQGTGA. CDR3 length: 15 amino acids. The CDR3: CASSTTGGRNSPLHF. The DNA for the CDR3 is TGTGCCAGCAGCACGACAGGGGGGCGTAATTCACCCCTCCACTTT. Complete variable domain (other parts from reference TRBV7-3 and TRBJ1-6): GAGVSQTPSNKVTEKGKYVELRCDPISGHTALYWYRQSLGQGPEFLIYFQGTGAADDSGLPNDRFFAVRPEGSVSTLKIQRTERGDSAVYLCASSTTGGRNSPLHFGNGTRLTVT.